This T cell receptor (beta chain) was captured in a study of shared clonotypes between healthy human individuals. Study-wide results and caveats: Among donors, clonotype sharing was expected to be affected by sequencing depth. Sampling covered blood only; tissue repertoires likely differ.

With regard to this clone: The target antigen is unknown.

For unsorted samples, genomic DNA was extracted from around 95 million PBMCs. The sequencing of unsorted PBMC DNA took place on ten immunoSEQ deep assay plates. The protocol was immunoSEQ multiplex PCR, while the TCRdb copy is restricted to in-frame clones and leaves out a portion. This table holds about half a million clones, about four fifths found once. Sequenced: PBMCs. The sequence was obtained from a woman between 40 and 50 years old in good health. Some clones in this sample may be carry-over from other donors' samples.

CDR3 loop: CASSFMTGNSYEQYF. The CDR3 DNA reads as TGTGCCAGCAGCTTTATGACAGGGAATTCCTACGAGCAGTACTTC. This chain uses TRBV7-2 with TRBJ2-7; TRBD1 matches at 7 bases. V gave up 3 bases and J gave up 1 base; unmatched junction bases: 6. Germline V gene sequence: CDR1 SGHTA, CDR2 FQGNSA. The CDR3 consists of 15 residues.